Shown below are 12 T cell receptor beta chains from a single sample sequenced in a study of CD8 T cells in Susac syndrome (dated by TCRdb to between 2017 and 2020). The library was prepared using the immunoSEQ multiplex PCR assay. RNA was extracted using the RNeasy kit, and about 0.45 to 1 ug of the RNA was reverse transcribed with random hexamers. TCRdb ran its own pipeline on the public reads, namely fastp trimming at Q25 and MiXCR clone calling, and kept in-frame beta chains. Rows matching on CDR3 protein sequence are summarized as one entry with the most common DNA and genes. The sample data list 95,000 to 150,000 distinct CDR3 sequences, and around 94% of these were observed just once. The top ten constitute roughly 0.091% of the sample. The specimen sequenced was CD4+ T cells from PBMCs. The receptors were sampled from a human donor in good health.

The V gene is TRBV6-2 or TRBV6-3, the J gene TRBJ2-1; 15 positions agree with TRBD2. The CDR3 consists of 17 residues. Germline CDR1 and CDR2: MNHEY and SVGEGT. The V segment lost 6 bases and the J segment 7 bases; nucleotides outside the gene matches: 10. CDR3 nucleotides: TGTGCCAGCAGCGGACTAGCGGGAGGGCTTCTTAGGAATGAGCAGTTCTTC. It specifies CASSGLAGGLLRNEQFF.

This chain's CDR3 is CASSSRWNEQFF. Written as DNA, the CDR3 is TGTGCCAGCAGTTCGCGCTGGAATGAGCAGTTCTTC. The V call is TRBV28, the J call TRBJ2-1, with D unclear. The CDR3 contains 12 residues. V lost 4 bases and J lost 7, with 8 bases in between. Germline CDR1 reads MDHEN; CDR2 reads SYDVKM.

J is TRBJ2-2 and V is TRBV7-2, with 7 nucleotides matching TRBD1. The CDR3 extends over 15 amino acids. CDR1 SGHTA and CDR2 FQGNSA come from the germline V gene. V was clipped by 2 bases and J by 4 bases; unmatched bases: 4. The CDR3 DNA reads TGTGCCAGCAGCTTATCGACAGGGATCACCGGGGAGCTGTTTTTT. Translation gives CASSLSTGITGELFF. Complete variable domain (other parts from reference TRBV7-2 and TRBJ2-2): GAGVSQSPSNKVTEKGKDVELRCDPISGHTALYWYRQSLGQGLEFLIYFQGNSAPDKSGLPSDRFSAERTGGSVSTLTIQRTQQEDSAVYLCASSLSTGITGELFFGEGSRLTVL.

CDR3 sequence: CASSRRGSRSYEQYF. CDR3 coding DNA: TGTGCCAGCAGCCGACGGGGGTCCCGCTCCTACGAGCAGTACTTC. The chain joins TRBV7-2 to TRBJ2-7; TRBD2 might be the D (6 bases). Germline CDR1 SGHTA, CDR2 FQGNSA. Trimming took 5 bases from V and 0 from J, leaving 14 bases between them. The CDR3 contains 15 residues.

The CDR3 here is CASSHWGFGANVLTF. In DNA form, the CDR3 reads TGTGCCAGCAGCCACTGGGGCTTTGGGGCCAACGTCCTGACTTTC. This chain uses TRBV14 with TRBJ2-6; the D gene is possibly TRBD1 (5 bases). V shed 3 bases and J shed 3 bases, with 9 bases lying between them. CDR3 length equals 15 residues. CDR1 is SGHDN and CDR2 is FVKESK in the germline V gene.

The V call is TRBV24-1, the J call TRBJ1-2; D is uncertain. Germline V lookup: CDR1 KGHDR, CDR2 SFDVKD. V was pared by 4 bases and J by 4 bases, with 12 bases between. CDR3 size: 14 residues. The CDR3 DNA sequence: TGTGCCACCAGTGACTCTTCCGATCCCTATGGCTACACCTTC. Encoded protein: CATSDSSDPYGYTF.

This clonotype was counted once. This rearrangement joins TRBV19 to TRBJ2-2, with no clear D. Germline V lookup: CDR1 LNHDA, CDR2 SQIVND (reference sequence). The V and J ends lost 5 bases and 6 bases respectively, with 10 bases between them. CDR3 size: 13 residues. The CDR3 protein is CASSSQLAGELFF. CDR3 bases: TGTGCCAGTAGTTCCCAATTGGCCGGGGAGCTGTTTTTT.

The chain combines TRBV5-1 with TRBJ2-7, with 9 bases aligning to TRBD1. CDR3 length: 15 residues. J was trimmed by 7 bases and V by 1 base; bases with no gene match: 9. CDR1 and CDR2 (germline): SGHRS, YFSETQ. The CDR3 region has the DNA TGCGCCAGCAGCTTGACATTAGACAGGGGGAGTGAGCAGTACTTC. This sequence encodes CASSLTLDRGSEQYF.

This chain links TRBV5-1 with TRBJ2-5; the D gene is possibly TRBD1 (6 bases). From germline, CDR1 is SGHRS and CDR2 YFSETQ. V was clipped by 3 bases and J by 2 bases, with 14 bases between them. The CDR3 covers 15 residues. The CDR3 coding sequence is TGCGCCAGCAGCTCACAGGGTGGATTTCAAGAGACCCAGTACTTC. It yields the protein CASSSQGGFQETQYF.

J is TRBJ2-2 and V is TRBV29-1, with D unresolved. Trimming shortened V by 4 bases and J by 4 bases, and 13 bases separated the two germline ends. This CDR3 region has 14 residues. Looked up from germline, CDR1 is SQVTM and CDR2 is ANQGSEA. CDR3 protein: CSVGMGIPTGELFF. CDR3 bases: TGCAGCGTTGGGATGGGAATTCCCACCGGGGAGCTGTTTTTT.

The sample holds a few counts of this clonotype. J is TRBJ2-1 and V is TRBV12-3 or TRBV12-4; D is ambiguous. The CDR3 covers 14 residues. V lost 1 base and J 0 bases, leaving 4 bases between the germline ends. In DNA, the CDR3 is TGTGCCAGCAGTTTAGAAGGCTCCTACAATGAGCAGTTCTTC. It encodes CASSLEGSYNEQFF.

The chain joins TRBV5-1 to TRBJ2-3; no clear D gene. Germline V gives CDR1 SGHRS, CDR2 YFSETQ. The CDR3 is 13 amino acids. Deletions cut 4 bases from V and 7 bases from J, with 13 bases between. As DNA, the CDR3 is TGCGCCAGCAGCCTGGACCGAGCAAATACGCAGTATTTT. Amino acid sequence: CASSLDRANTQYF.